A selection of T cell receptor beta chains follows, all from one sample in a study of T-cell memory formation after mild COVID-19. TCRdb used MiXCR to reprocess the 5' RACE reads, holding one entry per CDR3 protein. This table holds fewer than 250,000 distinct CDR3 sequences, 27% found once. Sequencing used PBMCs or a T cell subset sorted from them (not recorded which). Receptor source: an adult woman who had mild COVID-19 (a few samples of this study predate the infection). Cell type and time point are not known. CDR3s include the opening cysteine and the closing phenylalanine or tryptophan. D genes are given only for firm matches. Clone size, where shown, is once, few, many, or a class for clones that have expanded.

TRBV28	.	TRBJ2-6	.	CASSFFLSGANVLTF	TGTGCCAGCAGTTTCTTTCTCTCTGGGGCCAACGTCCTGACTTTC
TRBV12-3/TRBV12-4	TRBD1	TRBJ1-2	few	CASTSPRDREVYTF	TGTGCCAGCACCTCACCTAGGGACAGGGAGGTCTACACCTTC
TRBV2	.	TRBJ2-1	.	CASSEDLRGWPYNEQFF	TGTGCCAGCAGTGAAGATCTACGAGGCTGGCCCTACAATGAGCAGTTCTTC
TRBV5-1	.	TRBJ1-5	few	CASSLAPGPRQPQHF	TGCGCCAGCAGCTTGGCCCCAGGGCCGCGTCAGCCCCAGCATTTT
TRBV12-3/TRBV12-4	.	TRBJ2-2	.	CASSLASKELFF	TGTGCCAGCAGTTTGGCTAGTAAGGAGCTGTTTTTT
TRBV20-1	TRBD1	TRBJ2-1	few	CSALRDRRMNEQFF	TGCAGTGCACTCCGGGACAGGAGGATGAATGAGCAGTTCTTC
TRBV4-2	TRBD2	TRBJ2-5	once	CASSQNSGGAETQYF	TGTGCCAGCAGCCAGAATAGCGGGGGGGCTGAGACCCAGTACTTC
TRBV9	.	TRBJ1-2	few	CASTDASNYGYTF	TGTGCCAGCACCGACGCTTCTAACTATGGCTACACCTTC
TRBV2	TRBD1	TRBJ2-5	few	CASGGQGKRETQYF	TGTGCCAGCGGGGGACAGGGAAAGAGAGAGACCCAGTACTTC
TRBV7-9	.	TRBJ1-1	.	CASSLVGSPEAFF	TGTGCCAGCAGCTTAGTCGGCAGTCCGGAAGCTTTCTTT
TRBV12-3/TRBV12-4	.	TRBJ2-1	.	CASSPRNEQFF	TGTGCCAGCAGTCCTCGGAATGAGCAGTTCTTC
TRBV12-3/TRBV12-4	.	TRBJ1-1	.	CASSLRRSKTEAFF	TGTGCCAGCAGTTTAAGGCGGTCCAAGACTGAAGCTTTCTTT